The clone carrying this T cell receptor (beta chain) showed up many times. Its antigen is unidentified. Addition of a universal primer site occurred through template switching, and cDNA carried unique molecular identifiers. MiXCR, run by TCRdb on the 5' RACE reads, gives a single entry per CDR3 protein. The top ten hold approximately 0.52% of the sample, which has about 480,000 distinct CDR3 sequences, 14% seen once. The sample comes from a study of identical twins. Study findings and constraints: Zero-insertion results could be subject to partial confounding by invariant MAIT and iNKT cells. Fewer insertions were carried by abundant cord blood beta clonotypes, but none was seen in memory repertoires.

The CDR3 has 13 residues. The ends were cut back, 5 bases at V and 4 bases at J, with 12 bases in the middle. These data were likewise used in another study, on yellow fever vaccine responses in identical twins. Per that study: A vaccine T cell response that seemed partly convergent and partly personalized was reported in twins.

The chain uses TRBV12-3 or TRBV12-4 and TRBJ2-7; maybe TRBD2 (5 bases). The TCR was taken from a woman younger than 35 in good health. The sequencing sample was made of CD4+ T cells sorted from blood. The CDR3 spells CASSPTSYYEQYF. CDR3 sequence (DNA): TGTGCCAGCAGTCCCACTAGTTATTACGAGCAGTACTTC.